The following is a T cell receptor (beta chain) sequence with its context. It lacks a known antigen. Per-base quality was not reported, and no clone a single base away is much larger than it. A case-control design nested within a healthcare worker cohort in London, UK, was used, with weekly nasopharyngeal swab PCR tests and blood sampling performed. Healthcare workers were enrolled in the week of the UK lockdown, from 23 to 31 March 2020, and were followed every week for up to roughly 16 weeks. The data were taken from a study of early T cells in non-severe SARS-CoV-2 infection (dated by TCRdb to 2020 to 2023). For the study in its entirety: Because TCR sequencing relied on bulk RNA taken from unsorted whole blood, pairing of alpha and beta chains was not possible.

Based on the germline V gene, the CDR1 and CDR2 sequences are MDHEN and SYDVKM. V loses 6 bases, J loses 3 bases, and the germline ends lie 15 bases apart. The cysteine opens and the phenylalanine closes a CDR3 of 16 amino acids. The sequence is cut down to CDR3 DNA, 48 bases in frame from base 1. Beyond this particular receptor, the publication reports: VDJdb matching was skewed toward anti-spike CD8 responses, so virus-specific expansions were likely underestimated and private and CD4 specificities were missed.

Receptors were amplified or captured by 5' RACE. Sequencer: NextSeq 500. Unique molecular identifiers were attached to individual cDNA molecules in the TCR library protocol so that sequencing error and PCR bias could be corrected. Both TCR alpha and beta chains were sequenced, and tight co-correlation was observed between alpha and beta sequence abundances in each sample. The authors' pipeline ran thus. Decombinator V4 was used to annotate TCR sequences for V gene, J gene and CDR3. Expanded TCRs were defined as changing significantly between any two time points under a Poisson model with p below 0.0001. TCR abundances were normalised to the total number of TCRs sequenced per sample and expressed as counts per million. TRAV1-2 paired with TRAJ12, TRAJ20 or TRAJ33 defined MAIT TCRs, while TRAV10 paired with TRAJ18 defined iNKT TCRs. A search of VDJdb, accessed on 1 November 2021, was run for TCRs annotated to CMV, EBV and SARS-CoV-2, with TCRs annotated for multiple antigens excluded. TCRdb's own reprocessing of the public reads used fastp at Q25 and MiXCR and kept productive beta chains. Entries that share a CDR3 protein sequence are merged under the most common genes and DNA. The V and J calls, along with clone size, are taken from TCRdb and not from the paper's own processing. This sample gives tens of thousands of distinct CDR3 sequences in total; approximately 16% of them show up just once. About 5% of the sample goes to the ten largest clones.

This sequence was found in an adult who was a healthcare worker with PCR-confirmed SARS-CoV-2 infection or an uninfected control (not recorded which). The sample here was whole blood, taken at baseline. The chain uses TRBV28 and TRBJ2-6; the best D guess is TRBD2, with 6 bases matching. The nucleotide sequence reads TGTGCCAGCAGCCGGGGAGGCGATGGTGGGGCCAACGTCCTGACTTTC. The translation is CASSRGGDGGANVLTF.